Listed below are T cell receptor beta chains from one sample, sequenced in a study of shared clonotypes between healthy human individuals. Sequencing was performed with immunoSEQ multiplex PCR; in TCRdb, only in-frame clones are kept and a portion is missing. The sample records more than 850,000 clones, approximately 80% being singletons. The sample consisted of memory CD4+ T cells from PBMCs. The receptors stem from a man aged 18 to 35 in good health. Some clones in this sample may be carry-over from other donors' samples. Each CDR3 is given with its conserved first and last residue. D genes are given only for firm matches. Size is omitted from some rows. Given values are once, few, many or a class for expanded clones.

TGTGCCAGCAGTTTCCCGACTAGCGCGAGGGAAACAGATACGCAGTATTTT	CASSFPTSARETDTQYF	TRBD2	TRBV27	TRBJ2-3	once
TGTGCCAGCAGTGCCCTCGGGACAGATACGCAGTATTTT	CASSALGTDTQYF	NA	TRBV25-1	TRBJ2-3	once
TGTGCCAGCAGTTCCTGGACTAGCGGGAGTTCTCCCAAAAACATTCAGTACTTC	CASSSWTSGSSPKNIQYF	TRBD2	TRBV27	TRBJ2-4	NA
TGCGCCAGCAAAGCGGGCCCCCAAGAGACCCAGTACTTC	CASKAGPQETQYF	NA	TRBV5-1	TRBJ2-5	NA
TGTGCCAGTAGTAGGTACAGTAGCTCTGGGGCCAACGTCCTGACTTTC	CASSRYSSSGANVLTF	NA	TRBV19	TRBJ2-6	NA
TGTGCCTCCAGGACAGGGAGAGAGACCCAGTACTTC	CASRTGRETQYF	TRBD1	TRBV2	TRBJ2-5	NA
TGTGCCACCAGCACCCGGACAGGCACCGAAGCTTTCTTT	CATSTRTGTEAFF	TRBD1	TRBV15	TRBJ1-1	NA
TGCGCCAGCAGCGACGAATTAGCGGGGGAGCTGTTTTTT	CASSDELAGELFF	NA	TRBV5-1	TRBJ2-2	NA
TGTGCCAGTCGGTCATTCTCTGAAGCTTTCTTT	CASRSFSEAFF	NA	TRBV19	TRBJ1-1	once
TGTGCCAGCAGCTCTTTTGTTTTGGCTAGCGGGAGTCCAAAGCAGTACTTC	CASSSFVLASGSPKQYF	TRBD2	TRBV7-8	TRBJ2-7	NA